What follows are 26 T cell receptor beta chains derived from one specimen sequenced in a study of cytomegalovirus exposure and HLA in healthy donors. Both 60 Vbeta primers and 13 Jbeta primers went into the PCR. The repertoire was sequenced with immunoSEQ multiplex PCR; TCRdb's copy has only in-frame clones and lacks some. The table lists 50,000 or so clones, 65% to 80% of them singletons, with approximately 2.4% in the top ten. The specimen was PBMCs. Receptor source: a female donor in good health and CMV-seronegative.

This clone was counted a single time. The gene calls are TRBV11-2 and TRBJ1-1, with no clear D. Trimming shortened V by 5 bases and J by 3 bases, and 13 bases separated the two germline ends. CDR3 length equals 14 residues. The germline V gene has CDR1 SGHAT and CDR2 FQNNGV. Written as DNA, the CDR3 is TGTGCCAGCAGCACTAATCTACAAGACACTGAAGCTTTCTTT. It yields the protein CASSTNLQDTEAFF.

This rearrangement joins TRBV5-4 to TRBJ2-5, with D possibly being TRBD1 (6 bases). V lost 3 bases and J 2 bases, leaving 11 bases between the germline ends. Germline V gene sequence: CDR1 SGHNT, CDR2 YYREEE (reference sequence). This CDR3 has 14 amino acids. CDR3 loop: CASSSEDSQETQYF. CDR3 DNA sequence: TGTGCCAGCAGCTCGGAGGACAGTCAAGAGACCCAGTACTTC.

This chain links TRBV2 with TRBJ2-2; 7 bases are shared with TRBD2. Germline V lookup: CDR1 SNHLY, CDR2 FYNNEI. V shed 6 bases and J 6 bases; nucleotides not matched to a gene: 7. The CDR3 loop spans 14 amino acids. This chain's CDR3 is CASSTSALAGELFF. Here the CDR3 DNA reads TGTGCCAGCAGCACTAGCGCTTTGGCCGGGGAGCTGTTTTTT.

V is TRBV12-2 and J is TRBJ2-7; the table calls TRBD1, which could not be checked here. TRBV12-2 is classified as a pseudogene. This CDR3 is 14 amino acids long. Here the CDR3 reads CASRMDRSSYEQYF. The CDR3 region has the DNA TGTGCAAGTCGCATGGACAGAAGCTCCTACGAGCAGTACTTC.

The rearrangement joins TRBV14 to TRBJ1-1; 8 bases map to TRBD1. The length of the CDR3 is 15 residues. Germline lookup yields CDR1 SGHDN and CDR2 FVKESK. Trimming removed 3 bases from V and 10 bases from J; junction bases left unmatched: 13. The CDR3, as DNA: TGTGCCAGCAGCCACCTTAACAGGGGGGGGCGCGGAGCTTTCTTT. Translated: CASSHLNRGGRGAFF.

V and J are TRBV7-9 and TRBJ2-3; weak D call: TRBD1 (6 bases). Trimming took 3 bases from V and 6 from J, leaving 10 bases between them. In germline, CDR1 is SEHNR, CDR2 FQNEAQ (reference sequence). The CDR3 is made up of 13 amino acids. This CDR3 reads CASSFHRVDTQYF. DNA for the CDR3: TGTGCCAGCAGCTTTCACAGGGTGGATACGCAGTATTTT. The full variable domain, its missing parts supplied by reference TRBV7-9 and TRBJ2-3, is DTGVSQNPRHKITKRGQNVTFRCDPISEHNRLYWYRQTLGQGPEFLTYFQNEAQLEKSRLLSDRFSAERPKGSFSTLEIQRTEQGDSAMYLCASSFHRVDTQYFGPGTRLTVL.

This chain uses TRBV28 with TRBJ1-1; D remains ambiguous. The germline CDR1 and CDR2 sequences are MDHEN and SYDVKM. V was clipped by 2 bases and J by 5 bases, with 9 bases between them. The CDR3 totals 13 residues. In nucleotides, the CDR3 is TGTGCCAGCAGTTTACAAGGGAGGACTGAAGCTTTCTTT. Protein sequence: CASSLQGRTEAFF.

CDR3: CASSSLPQGETQYF. CDR3 in DNA: TGTGCCAGCTCGTCTCTGCCCCAGGGCGAGACCCAGTACTTC. The gene calls are TRBV2 and TRBJ2-5; D possibly corresponds to TRBD1 (5 bases). Germline V CDR1 and CDR2: SNHLY, FYNNEI. The length of the CDR3 is 14 residues. Trimming left V 8 bases short and J 5 bases short, with 18 bases between.

The chain employs TRBV4-3 and TRBJ2-6; D remains ambiguous. CDR1 and CDR2 from the germline V gene are LGHNA and YSLEER. Deletions cut 0 bases from V and 0 bases from J, with 6 bases between. The CDR3 loop spans 16 amino acids. CDR3 loop: CASSQEAGSGANVLTF. The CDR3 bases are TGCGCCAGCAGCCAAGAAGCTGGCTCTGGGGCCAACGTCCTGACTTTC.

The chain recombines TRBV28 with TRBJ2-7, with D possibly matching TRBD1 (5 bases). Per the germline V gene, CDR1 is MDHEN and CDR2 is SYDVKM. The CDR3 runs 12 residues. V lost 2 bases and J lost 6, with 8 bases in between. This CDR3 reads CASSLQGREQYF. The CDR3 region has the DNA TGTGCCAGCAGTTTACAGGGCCGCGAGCAGTACTTC. Full variable domain (rest looked up from reference TRBV28 and TRBJ2-7): DVKVTQSSRYLVKRTGEKVFLECVQDMDHENMFWYRQDPGLGLRLIYFSYDVKMKEKGDIPEGYSVSREKKERFSLILESASTNQTSMYLCASSLQGREQYFGPGTRLTVT.

This clone was found a few times. The chain links TRBV18 to TRBJ1-6; perhaps TRBD1 as D (6 bases). CDR3 length: 13 amino acids. The germline CDR1 and CDR2 sequences are KGHSH and LQKENI. Trimming shortened V by 4 bases and J by 9 bases, and 10 bases separated the two germline ends. CDR3 protein: CASSQGGSSPLHF. As DNA, the CDR3 is TGTGCCAGCTCACAAGGGGGTAGTTCACCCCTCCACTTT.

J is TRBJ1-6 and V is TRBV28; no firm D call. The V gene's germline CDR1 is MDHEN and CDR2 SYDVKM. Deletions cut 3 bases from V and 7 bases from J, with 16 bases between. The CDR3 runs to 16 residues. The CDR3 DNA follows: TGTGCCAGCAGTTTTACTGGCCGGGATGGAAATTCACCCCTCCACTTT. It specifies CASSFTGRDGNSPLHF.

The chain joins TRBV6-5 to TRBJ1-4; 12 bases align to TRBD1. Germline V gives CDR1 MNHEY, CDR2 SVGAGI. V lost 5 bases, J lost 6 bases, and 4 bases stayed unmatched. The CDR3 contains 15 residues. CDR3 residues: CASSPGTGGYEKLFF. CDR3 nucleotides: TGTGCCAGCAGTCCTGGGACAGGGGGCTATGAAAAACTGTTTTTT.

The table lists this clone with a count of one. The CDR3, as DNA: TGTGCCAGCAAGGAGGGACTAGCCGGCGGCTACGAGCAGTACTTC. Amino acid sequence: CASKEGLAGGYEQYF. V and J are TRBV27 and TRBJ2-5; 9 nucleotides agree with TRBD2. The DNA end is a closer match to TRBJ2-7, so the J assignment may be wrong. CDR3 length: 15 residues. The germline V gene encodes CDR1 MNHEY and CDR2 SMNVEV (reference sequence).

The chain links TRBV10-3 to TRBJ1-1; TRBD1 matches at 10 bases. CDR1 ENHRY and CDR2 SYGVKD come from the germline V gene. This CDR3 region has 14 residues. V lost 4 bases to trimming and J lost 1 base; unmatched junction nucleotides: 0. This CDR3 reads CAISGTGGNTEAFF. In DNA form, the CDR3 reads TGTGCCATCAGTGGGACAGGGGGGAACACTGAAGCTTTCTTT.

The V gene is TRBV2, the J gene TRBJ2-3; 10 nucleotides align to TRBD2. The germline CDR1 and CDR2 sequences are SNHLY and FYNNEI. V lost 4 bases, J lost 3 bases, and 13 bases stayed unmatched. This CDR3 spans 18 amino acids. The CDR3 loop is CASSVGSGGRGGTDTQYF. DNA for the CDR3: TGTGCCAGCAGTGTGGGTAGCGGGGGGCGGGGTGGGACAGATACGCAGTATTTT.

The chain carries TRBV11-3 and TRBJ2-1; 11 nucleotides align to TRBD2. Germline-derived CDR1 and CDR2 are SGHNT and YENEEA. CDR3 size: 15 residues. Germline trimming cut 5 bases from V and 5 bases from J; bases unmatched to any gene: 5. CDR3 amino acids: CASSLTSGVNNEQFF. The CDR3 coding sequence is TGTGCCAGCAGCCTGACTAGCGGGGTAAACAATGAGCAGTTCTTC.

The chain couples TRBV6-4 to TRBJ2-1; TRBD2 aligns across 11 bases. CDR1 MRHNA and CDR2 SNTAGT come from the germline V gene. This CDR3 region has 15 residues. Trimming removed 0 bases from V and 6 bases from J; junction bases left unmatched: 1. This chain's CDR3 is CASSDSSGGANEQFF. CDR3 in DNA: TGTGCCAGCAGTGACTCTAGCGGGGGGGCCAATGAGCAGTTCTTC.

This clone has only one observation. The CDR3 region is CASSLDRVSYEQYF. The CDR3 DNA reads TGTGCCAGCAGCTTAGATCGGGTCTCCTACGAGCAGTACTTC. The rearrangement joins TRBV11-2 to TRBJ2-7; no firm D call. Germline loops: CDR1 SGHAT, CDR2 FQNNGV. V lost 0 bases, J lost 0 bases, and 6 bases lay in between. The CDR3 is 14 amino acids.

This clone came up once. This rearrangement joins TRBV18 to TRBJ2-3, with TRBD1 matching 8 bases. The germline gives CDR1 KGHSH, CDR2 LQKENI. V dropped 0 bases and J dropped 4; count of bases not matched to a gene: 0. The CDR3 spans 14 residues. CDR3 in amino acids: CASSPPTGADTQYF. CDR3 nucleotide sequence: TGTGCCAGCTCACCACCGACAGGGGCAGATACGCAGTATTTT.

This clone showed up just once. This chain links TRBV7-3 with TRBJ2-1; TRBD1 might be the D (6 bases). Germline CDR1 SGHTA, CDR2 FQGTGA. This CDR3 has 16 amino acids. Trimming removed 2 bases at V and 8 bases at J, with 19 bases between. In DNA form, the CDR3 reads TGTGCCAGCAGCTTAGGGCCAGGGGCCAAGTGGGATGAGCAGTTCTTC. Protein: CASSLGPGAKWDEQFF.

V is TRBV5-1 and J is TRBJ1-1; no firm D call. The germline CDR1 and CDR2 sequences are SGHRS and YFSETQ. The germline V and J ends were trimmed by 0 bases and 3 bases, with 12 bases remaining between them. The CDR3 extends over 15 amino acids. CDR3 loop: CASSLERMGDTEAFF. The CDR3, as DNA: TGCGCCAGCAGCTTGGAACGGATGGGCGACACTGAAGCTTTCTTT.

The chain employs TRBV6-1 and TRBJ1-2, with 8 bases matching TRBD1. CDR1 MNHNS and CDR2 SASEGT come from the germline V gene. After removal of 7 bases from V and 2 bases from J, the junction contained 6 bases not matched to a gene. The CDR3 is made up of 14 amino acids. In DNA, the CDR3 is TGTGCCAGCAACCCGACAGGGGCAAACTATGGCTACACCTTC. Its protein product is CASNPTGANYGYTF.

J is TRBJ2-7 and V is TRBV5-1, with 8 bases fitting TRBD1. This CDR3 is built from 16 residues. Germline-derived CDR1 and CDR2 are SGHRS and YFSETQ. With 0 bases clipped from V and 0 bases from J, the junction kept 5 bases outside the gene matches. CDR3 amino acids: CASSLEGQAASYEQYF. Written as DNA, the CDR3 is TGCGCCAGCAGCTTGGAGGGACAGGCTGCCTCCTACGAGCAGTACTTC.

This sequence joins TRBV4-2 and TRBJ1-2; perhaps TRBD1 as D (6 bases). V dropped 0 bases and J dropped 5 bases, with 22 bases sitting between them. This CDR3 is built from 18 residues. The V gene's germline CDR1 is LGHNA and CDR2 YNFKEQ. This CDR3 is CASSQDLGAAAKTYGYTF. Here the CDR3 DNA reads TGTGCCAGCAGCCAAGATCTGGGGGCGGCAGCCAAAACTTATGGCTACACCTTC.

The rearrangement uses TRBV28 and TRBJ1-2, with a weak D call TRBD1 (6 bases). The CDR3 covers 13 residues. With 10 bases removed from V and 4 bases from J, the gap between germline ends came to 16 bases. Germline CDR1 is MDHEN and CDR2 is SYDVKM. The CDR3, as DNA: TGTGCCACCCGTCAGGACAGCGTCTATGGCTACACCTTC. As protein: CATRQDSVYGYTF.